Following are 20 T cell receptor beta chains from one sample sequenced in a study of blood T cell repertoires in COVID-19. The table came from immunoSEQ multiplex PCR; TCRdb's copy has only in-frame clones and leaves some out. The sample contains 60,000 to 65,000 clones, about 93% of which appear only once. Source material: peripheral blood. All receptors come from a woman of 80 years or more with active COVID-19.

The V and J genes are TRBV9 and TRBJ1-1, with D unresolved. Trimming took off 4 bases at V and 5 bases at J, with 15 bases between the two ends. The V gene's germline CDR1 is SGDLS and CDR2 YYNGEE. This CDR3 contains 14 residues. The CDR3, as DNA: TGTGCCAGCAGCCTCAGCGAAGGTTCGACTGAAGCTTTCTTT. Its protein is CASSLSEGSTEAFF.

V and J are TRBV5-1 and TRBJ1-1, with 11 bases aligning to TRBD1. Germline V lookup: CDR1 SGHRS, CDR2 YFSETQ. The length of the CDR3 is 15 residues. V was clipped by 4 bases and J by 4 bases; unmatched bases: 6. The CDR3 nucleotides are TGCGCCAGCAGCCGGACAGGGGGCTACGGCACTGAAGCTTTCTTT. Translated: CASSRTGGYGTEAFF.

The V and J genes are TRBV9 and TRBJ2-7, with 9 bases that match TRBD2. The trim removed 3 bases at V and 3 bases at J, leaving 13 bases unmatched. This CDR3 is built from 17 residues. The germline V gene encodes CDR1 SGDLS and CDR2 YYNGEE. CDR3: CASSGAFPGTSSYEQYV. The CDR3 coding sequence is TGTGCCAGCAGCGGAGCCTTCCCCGGGACTAGCAGCTACGAGCAGTACGTC.

This CDR3 is CSVEPAGGRYNEQFF. In nucleotides, the CDR3 is TGCAGCGTTGAACCAGCGGGGGGGCGATACAATGAGCAGTTCTTC. The V and J genes are TRBV29-1 and TRBJ2-1; 10 bases are shared with TRBD2. V shed 2 bases and J 4 bases; nucleotides not matched to a gene: 5. Germline V gene lookup returns CDR1 SQVTM and CDR2 ANQGSEA. The CDR3 runs 15 residues.

This chain uses TRBV2 with TRBJ2-3; 8 bases match TRBD1. This CDR3 spans 14 amino acids. With 5 bases clipped from V and 3 bases from J, the junction kept 4 bases outside the gene matches. The germline V gene encodes CDR1 SNHLY and CDR2 FYNNEI. Written as DNA, the CDR3 is TGTGCCAGCAGTCCCGGACAGGGTACAGATACGCAGTATTTT. Its translation is CASSPGQGTDTQYF.

The V and J genes are TRBV6-1 and TRBJ2-3; 10 nucleotides agree with TRBD2. After removal of 2 bases from V and 1 base from J, the junction contained 9 bases not matched to a gene. This CDR3 is 18 amino acids long. CDR1 is MNHNS and CDR2 is SASEGT in the germline V gene. CDR3 in amino acids: CASSEPYKLAGRTDTQYF. The CDR3 region has the DNA TGTGCCAGCAGTGAACCGTATAAACTAGCGGGACGCACAGATACGCAGTATTTT.

The chain combines TRBV5-1 with TRBJ2-2, with 8 bases fitting TRBD1. V dropped 1 base and J dropped 7; count of bases not matched to a gene: 12. Germline lookup yields CDR1 SGHRS and CDR2 YFSETQ. This CDR3 region has 17 residues. CDR3 nucleotide sequence: TGCGCCAGCAGCTTGACGCCAGGGGGCAATCATGGCGGGGAGCTGTTTTTT. Translating it yields CASSLTPGGNHGGELFF.

The rearrangement uses TRBV5-1 and TRBJ1-2, with TRBD1 matching over 8 bases. Germline trimming cut 4 bases from V and 4 bases from J; bases unmatched to any gene: 9. The length of the CDR3 is 15 residues. The germline gives CDR1 SGHRS, CDR2 YFSETQ. The CDR3 here is CASSEPGTGGYGYTF. The CDR3 DNA follows: TGCGCCAGCAGCGAACCTGGGACAGGCGGCTATGGCTACACCTTC.

The rearrangement joins TRBV7-8 to TRBJ2-1, with 9 nucleotides matching TRBD2. The CDR3 is 13 amino acids. Germline lookup yields CDR1 SGHVS and CDR2 FQNEAQ. J was trimmed by 10 bases and V by 3 bases; bases with no gene match: 4. CDR3 sequence (DNA): TGTGCCAGCAGCTTCAGGCTAGCGGGGGAGCAGTTCTTC. Encoded protein: CASSFRLAGEQFF. The full variable domain, rest sourced from reference TRBV7-8 and TRBJ2-1, is GAGVSQSPRYKVAKRGQDVALRCDPISGHVSLFWYQQALGQGPEFLTYFQNEAQLDKSGLPSDRFFAERPEGSVSTLKIQRTQQEDSAVYLCASSFRLAGEQFFGPGTRLTVL.

The rearrangement uses TRBV2 and TRBJ2-1, with 8 positions matching TRBD2. This CDR3 is 17 amino acids long. CDR1 is SNHLY and CDR2 is FYNNEI in the germline V gene. V was pared by 0 bases and J by 5 bases, with 9 bases of the junction left unmatched. The CDR3 loop is CASSEAAFGRGDNEQFF. For the CDR3, the DNA is TGTGCCAGCAGTGAAGCGGCTTTCGGGCGGGGGGACAATGAGCAGTTCTTC. Drawing the rest from reference TRBV2 and TRBJ2-1, the complete variable domain is EPEVTQTPSHQVTQMGQEVILRCVPISNHLYFYWYRQILGQKVEFLVSFYNNEISEKSEIFDDQFSVERPDGSNFTLKIRSTKLEDSAMYFCASSEAAFGRGDNEQFFGPGTRLTVL.

This clone was found once. The chain couples TRBV7-6 to TRBJ2-1; 9 bases are shared with TRBD2. Germline V lookup: CDR1 SGHVS, CDR2 FNYEAQ. The CDR3 spans 16 residues. After removal of 0 bases from V and 3 bases from J, the junction contained 3 bases not matched to a gene. The CDR3 region has the DNA TGTGCCAGCAGCTTAGCTAGCGGGGGATTCTACAATGAGCAGTTCTTC. Encoded protein: CASSLASGGFYNEQFF.

The V gene is TRBV6-1, the J gene TRBJ1-1, with D perhaps TRBD1 (5 bases). The germline gives CDR1 MNHNS, CDR2 SASEGT. Trimming took off 2 bases at V and 11 bases at J, with 12 bases between the two ends. The CDR3 contains 12 residues. In DNA, the CDR3 is TGTGCCAGCAGTGAAAAGGGGCTACAGGCTTTCTTT. Its translation: CASSEKGLQAFF.

This chain links TRBV7-2 with TRBJ2-3; 7 bases are a match to TRBD2. Germline assignment: CDR1 SGHTA and CDR2 FQGNSA. The trim removed 6 bases at V and 3 bases at J, leaving 12 bases unmatched. The CDR3 extends over 16 amino acids. DNA of the CDR3: TGTGCCAGCAGTCGCGGGGTGGGGGGGACTACAGATACGCAGTATTTT. It translates to CASSRGVGGTTDTQYF. Full variable domain (missing parts from reference TRBV7-2 and TRBJ2-3): GAGVSQSPSNKVTEKGKDVELRCDPISGHTALYWYRQSLGQGLEFLIYFQGNSAPDKSGLPSDRFSAERTGGSVSTLTIQRTQQEDSAVYLCASSRGVGGTTDTQYFGPGTRLTVL.

V is TRBV4-1 and J is TRBJ2-6, with a possible D match to TRBD1 (5 bases). The germline V and J ends were trimmed by 1 base and 4 bases, with 8 bases remaining between them. From germline, CDR1 is MGHRA and CDR2 YSYEKL. The CDR3 length is 15 residues. CDR3 residues: CASSQAGLGANVLTF. Written as DNA, the CDR3 is TGCGCCAGCAGCCAAGCAGGGCTGGGGGCCAACGTCCTGACTTTC.

V and J are TRBV5-6 and TRBJ1-5; perhaps TRBD1 as D (5 bases). This CDR3 spans 15 amino acids. V was cut by 1 base and J by 0 bases, with 8 bases left in between. Per the germline V gene, CDR1 is SGHDT and CDR2 is YYEEEE. Here the CDR3 DNA reads TGTGCCAGCAGCTTGAATCAGGGTAGCAATCAGCCCCAGCATTTT. Its protein is CASSLNQGSNQPQHF.

The chain combines TRBV3-1 (or the pseudogene TRBV3-2) with TRBJ1-6, with D hard to call. Germline assignment: CDR1 LGHDT and CDR2 YNNKEL (reference sequence). The CDR3 contains 14 residues. Trimming took off 0 bases at V and 7 bases at J, with 7 bases between the two ends. CDR3 nucleotide sequence: TGTGCCAGCAGCCAAGAGTCGGGGAATTCACCCCTCCACTTT. This translates into CASSQESGNSPLHF.

V is TRBV18 and J is TRBJ1-1; 7 positions match TRBD1. The germline CDR1 and CDR2 sequences are KGHSH and LQKENI. With V trimmed by 2 bases and J by 5 bases, 2 bases remained unmatched. The CDR3 totals 13 residues. The CDR3 sequence is CASSPGRGTEAFF. CDR3 coding DNA: TGTGCCAGCTCACCAGGCAGGGGGACTGAAGCTTTCTTT.

J is TRBJ2-7 and V is TRBV6-6; D is perhaps TRBD2 (5 bases). With 2 bases removed from V and 4 bases from J, the gap between germline ends came to 12 bases. This CDR3 contains 14 residues. The germline gives CDR1 MNHNY, CDR2 SVGAGI (reference sequence). The chain's CDR3 is CASSYRGSPYEQYF. The CDR3 nucleotides read TGTGCCAGCAGTTACCGCGGGTCCCCGTACGAGCAGTACTTC.

This chain links TRBV27 with TRBJ2-7; 13 bases are shared with TRBD2. This CDR3 is 15 amino acids long. Per the germline V gene, CDR1 is MNHEY and CDR2 is SMNVEV (reference sequence). The ends lost 7 bases at V and 7 bases at J; junction bases unmatched: 10. The CDR3 protein is CASTAGLAGAGEQYF. The CDR3, as DNA: TGTGCCAGCACCGCCGGACTAGCGGGAGCGGGTGAGCAGTACTTC.

This clone was seen a single time. The J gene is TRBJ2-5, the V gene TRBV7-6; D is possibly TRBD1 (7 bases). The germline V gene encodes CDR1 SGHVS and CDR2 FNYEAQ. The CDR3 loop spans 15 amino acids. Trimming left V 4 bases short and J 5 bases short, with 17 bases between. Here the CDR3 DNA reads TGTGCCAGCAGCTCGGGGGACAGCTATTTGGAGACCCAGTACTTC. This translates into CASSSGDSYLETQYF.